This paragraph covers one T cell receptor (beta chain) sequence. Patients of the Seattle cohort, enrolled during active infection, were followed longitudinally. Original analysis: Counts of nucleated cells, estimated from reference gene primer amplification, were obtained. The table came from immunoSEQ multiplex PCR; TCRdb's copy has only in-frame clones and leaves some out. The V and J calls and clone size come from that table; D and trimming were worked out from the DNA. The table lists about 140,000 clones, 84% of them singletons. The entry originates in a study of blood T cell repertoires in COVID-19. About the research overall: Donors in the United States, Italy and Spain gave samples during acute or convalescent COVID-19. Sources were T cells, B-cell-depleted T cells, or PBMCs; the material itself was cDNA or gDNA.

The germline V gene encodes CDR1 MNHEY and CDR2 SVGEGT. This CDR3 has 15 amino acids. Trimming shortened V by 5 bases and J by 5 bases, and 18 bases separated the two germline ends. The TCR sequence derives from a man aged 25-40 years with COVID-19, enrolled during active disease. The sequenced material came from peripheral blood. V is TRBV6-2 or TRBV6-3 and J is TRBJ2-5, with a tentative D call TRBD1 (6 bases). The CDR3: CASSQRGHRGETQYF. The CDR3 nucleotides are TGTGCCAGCAGTCAACGGGGACACAGAGGGGAGACCCAGTACTTC.